Presented here are 7 T cell receptor beta chains from one specimen sequenced in a study of immune cell composition in non-small cell lung cancer. Measured with immunoSEQ multiplex PCR; TCRdb has only the in-frame clones, and not every one. This table has 2,500 to 3,000 clones, around three quarters appearing once. Sequencing was carried out using lung tumor tissue. These receptors all come from a human donor with non-small cell lung cancer.

The CDR3 bases are TGCGCCAGCAGAGATGGGACAGGGGGCTACAATGAGCAGTTCTTC. It yields the protein CASRDGTGGYNEQFF. This chain connects TRBV5-1 to TRBJ2-1; 11 bases match TRBD1. V shed 5 bases and J 3 bases; nucleotides not matched to a gene: 4. Germline V gene sequence: CDR1 SGHRS, CDR2 YFSETQ. The CDR3 is 15 residues long.

The J gene is TRBJ2-5, the V gene TRBV5-4; 8 positions agree with TRBD2. With V trimmed by 4 bases and J by 3 bases, 8 bases remained unmatched. CDR3 length: 15 amino acids. Germline-derived CDR1 and CDR2 are SGHNT and YYREEE (reference sequence). The CDR3 DNA is TGTGCCAGCAGCCCGGGGGGGCGTGGAAAAGAGACCCAGTACTTC. The encoded protein is CASSPGGRGKETQYF.

J is TRBJ2-3 and V is TRBV5-5; D uncertain. CDR3 length equals 14 residues. From germline, CDR1 is SGHKS and CDR2 YYEKEE (reference sequence). V was trimmed by 0 bases and J by 4 bases, leaving 9 bases between them. Here the CDR3 reads CASSLAPPADTQYF. CDR3 sequence (DNA): TGTGCCAGCAGCTTGGCCCCCCCAGCAGATACGCAGTATTTT.

A word on this clone: Relative to the germline gene, one junction end is altered; a read error may explain this. The rearrangement links TRBV7-7 to TRBJ2-5; TRBD2 matches 7 bases. Per the germline V gene, CDR1 is SSHAT and CDR2 is FNYEAQ (reference sequence). CDR3 length equals 15 residues. CDR3 coding DNA: TGTGCTAGCAGCTTAGGGCGGGGGACTCAAGAGACCCAGTACTTC. This codes for CASSLGRGTQETQYF.

This clone was detected once. The V call is TRBV27, the J call TRBJ1-2; no clear D. CDR1 and CDR2 from the germline V gene are MNHEY and SMNVEV (reference sequence). V lost 6 bases, J lost 3 bases, and 23 bases lay in between. CDR3 length: 17 amino acids. CDR3 DNA sequence: TGTGCCAGCAGCCCCGGTGCCAACATGGGCTGGGACTATGGCTACACCTTC. Translation: CASSPGANMGWDYGYTF.

The CDR3 reads CASSPQDSLVPLEQYF. CDR3 DNA: TGCGCCAGCAGCCCCCAAGATTCACTAGTCCCTCTCGAGCAGTACTTC. The chain recombines TRBV4-3 with TRBJ2-7, with a weak D call TRBD2 (5 bases). The CDR3 is 16 amino acids. V lost 4 bases and J lost 6, with 22 bases in between. Germline V lookup: CDR1 LGHNA, CDR2 YSLEER.

This clone has a single count. V usage is TRBV5-6 and J usage is TRBJ1-5, with D possibly being TRBD1 (5 bases). V gave up 0 bases and J gave up 5 bases, with 15 bases separating them. The CDR3 is 16 residues long. Per germline, CDR1 SGHDT and CDR2 YYEEEE. The CDR3 DNA follows: TGTGCCAGCAGCTTGGGGGCAGGGTCCCTTGATCAGCCCCAGCATTTT. Translating it yields CASSLGAGSLDQPQHF.